These T cell receptor beta chains were read from a single sample in a study of blood T cell repertoires in COVID-19. Profiled with immunoSEQ multiplex PCR; TCRdb holds only in-frame clones, not every one. The data contain about 170,000 clones, around 83% of them singletons. The source material was peripheral blood. These receptors all stem from a woman in her 70s who had recovered from COVID-19. Each CDR3 is given with its conserved first and last residue. Fields, in order: J gene, V gene, D gene, clone size, CDR3 protein, CDR3 DNA. The D gene is left open where the match is weak. Rows give clone size only sometimes, using once, few, many, or a class for an expanded clone.

TRBJ2-5,TRBV3-1/TRBV3-2,TRBD2,-,CASSHGRAETQYF,TGTGCCAGCAGCCACGGGAGGGCGGAGACCCAGTACTTC
TRBJ1-6,TRBV2,-,-,CASRGGLSSYNSPLHF,TGTGCCAGCAGGGGAGGACTTAGCTCCTATAATTCACCCCTCCACTTT
TRBJ2-3,TRBV7-6,TRBD2,-,CASSPRRGGTDTQYF,TGTGCCAGCAGCCCCCGGCGGGGGGGGACAGATACGCAGTATTTT
TRBJ2-3,TRBV28,TRBD2,-,CASSPTSGSMLPDTQYF,TGTGCCAGCAGTCCGACTAGCGGGAGTATGTTACCGGATACGCAGTATTTT
TRBJ2-3,TRBV29-1,TRBD2,-,CSVILAGTTDTQYF,TGCAGCGTCATCCTAGCGGGCACCACAGATACGCAGTATTTT
TRBJ2-2,TRBV15,-,-,CATSPRGGSTGELFF,TGTGCCACCAGCCCTCGTGGAGGGTCGACCGGGGAGCTGTTTTTT
TRBJ2-2,TRBV19,TRBD1,-,CASSMDRAAGELFF,TGTGCCAGTAGTATGGACAGGGCGGCGGGGGAGCTGTTTTTT
TRBJ2-2,TRBV28,TRBD1,-,CASSFPPDRVEAGELFF,TGTGCCAGCAGTTTCCCCCCGGACAGGGTGGAGGCCGGGGAGCTGTTTTTT
TRBJ1-5,TRBV28,TRBD1,-,CASSLDRWGQGGNQPQHF,TGTGCCAGCAGTTTAGATAGGTGGGGACAGGGCGGCAATCAGCCCCAGCATTTT
TRBJ2-5,TRBV3-1/TRBV3-2,TRBD1,once,CASSHYGTEKETQYF,TGTGCCAGCAGCCATTACGGGACAGAAAAAGAGACCCAGTACTTC
TRBJ2-3,TRBV6-2/TRBV6-3,TRBD1,-,CASSRRQGGTDTQYF,TGTGCCAGCAGCCGTCGACAGGGGGGCACAGATACGCAGTATTTT
TRBJ1-5,TRBV18,TRBD1,-,CASSPSGSPTGWPQHF,TGTGCCAGCTCACCCTCCGGCAGTCCGACAGGGTGGCCCCAGCATTTT
TRBJ2-7,TRBV4-1,TRBD2,once,CASSQGGSGSSYEQYF,TGCGCCAGCAGCCAAGGGGGTAGCGGGAGCTCCTACGAGCAGTACTTC
TRBJ2-3,TRBV2,TRBD2,-,CASRLLAGSTDTQYF,TGTGCCAGCAGACTACTAGCGGGGAGCACAGATACGCAGTATTTT
TRBJ1-1,TRBV12-3/TRBV12-4,-,once,CASSPRPGVGAFF,TGTGCCAGCAGTCCCCGACCCGGAGTAGGAGCTTTCTTT
TRBJ1-2,TRBV3-1/TRBV3-2,-,-,CASSQGLLDYGYTF,TGTGCCAGCAGCCAGGGCTTGTTGGACTATGGCTACACCTTC
TRBJ2-1,TRBV3-1/TRBV3-2,-,-,CASSQMGGATRNEQFF,TGTGCCAGCAGCCAGATGGGGGGAGCGACGCGCAATGAGCAGTTCTTC
TRBJ2-5,TRBV9,TRBD1,-,CASSDSGQGPRETQYF,TGTGCCAGCAGCGACTCGGGACAGGGCCCTAGGGAGACCCAGTACTTC
TRBJ2-1,TRBV7-3,-,-,CASSLMGGNEQFF,TGTGCCAGCAGCTTAATGGGGGGCAATGAGCAGTTCTTC
TRBJ2-1,TRBV28,TRBD2,few,CASTRLAPAREQFF,TGTGCCAGCACCCGACTAGCACCGGCCAGGGAGCAGTTCTTC
TRBJ2-3,TRBV12-5,-,-,CASGPKSRTDTQYF,TGTGCTAGTGGTCCTAAAAGCCGCACAGATACGCAGTATTTT
TRBJ2-7,TRBV7-9,-,-,CASSGGGDGYEQYF,TGTGCCAGCAGCGGCGGGGGCGACGGCTACGAGCAGTACTTC
TRBJ2-3,TRBV27,-,-,CASSWGSFTDTQYF,TGTGCCAGCAGTTGGGGCTCCTTCACAGATACGCAGTATTTT
TRBJ1-1,TRBV4-2,-,once,CASSRETGLYTEAFF,TGTGCCAGCAGCCGAGAGACAGGTCTTTACACTGAAGCTTTCTTT
TRBJ1-1,TRBV27,-,-,CASSGGLTKAFF,TGTGCCAGCAGTGGGGGGTTGACCAAGGCTTTCTTT
TRBJ1-5,TRBV27,TRBD1,-,CASRVGQGAGQPQHF,TGTGCCAGCAGGGTGGGACAGGGGGCCGGCCAGCCCCAGCATTTT
TRBJ1-1,TRBV5-1,TRBD1,many,CASSLDGQGDTEAFF,TGCGCCAGCAGCTTGGACGGACAGGGGGACACTGAAGCTTTCTTT